Below are 2 T cell receptor beta chains sequenced from a single sample in a study of blood T cell repertoires in COVID-19. Using immunoSEQ multiplex PCR, the repertoire was profiled, and TCRdb retains in-frame clones only, with some absent. This table holds around 460,000 clones, around 90% found once. The source material was peripheral blood. Source of these receptors: a man in his late teens or twenties with COVID-19, enrolled during active disease.

The chain links TRBV19 to TRBJ1-3, with D unclear. V shed 6 bases and J shed 4 bases, with 7 bases lying between them. The CDR3 is made up of 12 amino acids. Looked up from germline, CDR1 is LNHDA and CDR2 is SQIVND (reference sequence). The CDR3 loop reads CASSPSGNTIYF. For the CDR3, the DNA is TGTGCCAGTAGCCCTTCGGGAAACACCATATATTTT.

The rearrangement uses TRBV9 and TRBJ1-3, with a weak D call TRBD1 (6 bases). V was cut by 1 base and J by 2 bases, with 7 bases left in between. Germline V gene lookup returns CDR1 SGDLS and CDR2 YYNGEE. The CDR3 covers 14 residues. CDR3 DNA sequence: TGTGCCAGCAGCGTACAGGGGCCTGGAAACACCATATATTTT. Its translation: CASSVQGPGNTIYF.